A selection of T cell receptor beta chains follows, all from one sample in a study of shared clonotypes between healthy human individuals. The assay was immunoSEQ multiplex PCR, and TCRdb's table has in-frame clones only and misses some. The sample records around 2,000,000 clones, about 95% being singletons. Sequences were obtained from naive CD8+ T cells sorted from blood. The receptor source for this set is a man aged 18 to 29 in good health. Both conserved end residues are part of each CDR3. D genes are given only for firm matches. The size field is filled for only some rows; it gives once, few, many or a size class.

j_call clone_size v_call d_call cdr3_length cdr3_aa cdr3_nt
TRBJ1-2 . TRBV25-1 TRBD1 13 CASSVQGAGGYTF TGTGCCAGCAGTGTCCAGGGGGCAGGTGGCTACACCTTC
TRBJ1-1 . TRBV7-2 TRBD1 14 CASSLVGTVTEAFF TGTGCCAGCAGCTTAGTGGGGACAGTCACTGAAGCTTTCTTT
TRBJ2-3 . TRBV29-1 . 12 CSARQGTDTQYF TGCAGCGCCCGACAGGGCACAGATACGCAGTATTTT
TRBJ1-1 . TRBV9 . 13 CASSVGTVSEAFF TGTGCCAGCAGCGTAGGTACGGTGAGTGAAGCTTTCTTT
TRBJ2-5 few TRBV5-6 . 14 CASRLRGKVGTQYF TGTGCCAGCAGGTTGCGAGGGAAAGTTGGGACCCAGTACTTC
TRBJ2-7 . TRBV27 . 14 CASSDSGPTYEQYF TGTGCCAGCAGTGACTCCGGGCCAACTTACGAGCAGTACTTC
TRBJ2-1 . TRBV18 TRBD1 16 CASSPYGTGDGNEQFF TGTGCCAGCTCACCATACGGGACAGGGGACGGGAATGAGCAGTTCTTC
TRBJ2-7 once TRBV7-8 . 12 CASSLSNYEQYF TGTGCCAGCAGCTTAAGTAACTACGAGCAGTACTTC
TRBJ2-1 once TRBV10-2 . 16 CASSVAAGSLYNEQFF TGCGCCAGCAGTGTAGCGGCGGGTTCACTCTACAATGAGCAGTTCTTC
TRBJ2-3 . TRBV7-9 . 13 CASGQQVADTQYF TGTGCCAGCGGTCAGCAAGTGGCAGATACGCAGTATTTT
TRBJ1-6 . TRBV9 . 13 CASSPDPNSPLHF TGTGCCAGCAGCCCGGACCCCAATTCACCCCTCCACTTT
TRBJ2-3 . TRBV7-6 TRBD1 15 CASSLDRGQPDTQYF TGTGCCAGCAGCTTGGACAGGGGGCAACCAGATACGCAGTATTTT
TRBJ2-3 . TRBV30 . 15 CASTPVASLTDTQYF TGTGCCTCCACTCCGGTCGCCAGTCTCACAGATACGCAGTATTTT
TRBJ2-2 . TRBV7-6 TRBD2 15 CASSLEGGRSGELFF TGTGCCAGCAGCTTAGAGGGCGGGAGGTCCGGGGAGCTGTTTTTT
TRBJ1-2 few TRBV27 . 13 CASSPAGVYGYTF TGTGCCAGCAGCCCTGCCGGAGTCTATGGCTACACCTTC
TRBJ2-7 . TRBV2 TRBD2 14 CASSRLAVTYEQYF TGTGCCAGCAGCCGACTAGCGGTTACCTACGAGCAGTACTTC
TRBJ2-7 . TRBV19 . 11 CASTRGDEQYF TGTGCCAGTACCCGGGGAGACGAGCAGTACTTC
TRBJ2-5 . TRBV6-5 . 13 CASGTRFQETQYF TGTGCCAGCGGAACAAGATTTCAAGAGACCCAGTACTTC
TRBJ1-5 once TRBV19 . 14 CASALSVGNQPQHF TGTGCCAGTGCACTGTCTGTCGGCAATCAGCCCCAGCATTTT
TRBJ1-3 . TRBV4-1 . 12 CASSRDGNTIYF TGCGCCAGCAGCCGGGACGGAAACACCATATATTTT
TRBJ2-7 . TRBV28 . 12 CASSLPTYEQYF TGTGCCAGCAGTTTACCCACCTACGAGCAGTACTTC
TRBJ1-1 . TRBV13 . 15 CASSLGAVGFTEAFF TGTGCCAGCAGCTTAGGGGCCGTAGGGTTCACTGAAGCTTTCTTT
TRBJ2-1 . TRBV9 . 15 CASSPQRVENNEQFF TGTGCCAGCAGCCCCCAGCGGGTGGAAAACAATGAGCAGTTCTTC
TRBJ2-1 once TRBV5-4 TRBD2 14 CASSFAGGYNEQFF TGTGCCAGCAGCTTCGCGGGGGGCTACAATGAGCAGTTCTTC
TRBJ2-7 . TRBV4-3 . 14 CASSQRGTHQPEYF TGCGCCAGCAGCCAACGCGGGACTCACCAACCCGAGTACTTC
TRBJ2-1 . TRBV5-1 . 16 CASSLGWGGAYNEQFF TGCGCCAGCAGCCTGGGTTGGGGCGGGGCCTACAATGAGCAGTTCTTC
TRBJ2-7 . TRBV4-1 TRBD1 14 CASSPGQGGYEQYF TGCGCCAGCAGCCCGGGACAGGGGGGCTACGAGCAGTACTTC
TRBJ2-7 . TRBV19 . 15 CASSPFGGHSYEQYF TGTGCCAGTAGTCCCTTTGGGGGCCACTCCTACGAGCAGTACTTC
TRBJ1-2 . TRBV9 . 13 CASSAFGDYGYTF TGTGCCAGCAGCGCTTTTGGGGACTATGGCTACACCTTC
TRBJ2-3 . TRBV5-6 TRBD1 14 CASSIGTGADTQYF TGTGCCAGCAGCATTGGGACAGGGGCCGATACGCAGTATTTT
TRBJ1-1 . TRBV7-9 . 13 CASSPTVNTEAFF TGTGCCAGCAGCCCGACAGTTAACACTGAAGCTTTCTTT
TRBJ1-1 . TRBV6-5 . 15 CASSYAPQGGTEAFF TGTGCCAGCAGTTACGCCCCCCAGGGTGGGACTGAAGCTTTCTTT
TRBJ2-2 . TRBV4-3 . 17 CASSQAPAVLNTGELFF TGCGCCAGCAGCCAAGCTCCGGCGGTACTGAACACCGGGGAGCTGTTTTTT
TRBJ1-2 . TRBV2 . 16 CASSDPRGRIWGGYTF TGTGCCAGCAGTGATCCTCGGGGGCGGATATGGGGCGGCTACACCTTC
TRBJ2-5 . TRBV9 TRBD1 17 CASSTHPGQGGWETQYF TGTGCCAGCAGCACCCACCCGGGACAGGGTGGCTGGGAGACCCAGTACTTC
TRBJ2-7 . TRBV11-1 . 13 CASSLREAYEQYF TGTGCCAGCAGTCTGAGAGAGGCCTACGAGCAGTACTTC
TRBJ2-7 . TRBV7-9 TRBD1 15 CASSARTGDFYEQYF TGTGCCAGCAGCGCAAGGACAGGGGACTTCTACGAGCAGTACTTC
TRBJ1-6 . TRBV30 TRBD1 15 CAWSVGTGYNSPLHF TGTGCCTGGAGTGTAGGGACAGGATATAATTCACCCCTCCACTTT
TRBJ2-7 once TRBV19 TRBD1 15 CASSIGGQGNYEQYF TGTGCCAGTAGTATTGGCGGACAGGGCAACTACGAGCAGTACTTC
TRBJ2-1 . TRBV7-9 . 13 CASSLTSLNEQFF TGTGCCAGCAGCTTAACTAGCTTAAATGAGCAGTTCTTC
TRBJ1-4 . TRBV4-1 . 16 CASSQETGLTNEKLFF TGCGCCAGCAGCCAAGAGACAGGTTTAACTAATGAAAAACTGTTTTTT
TRBJ2-2 . TRBV29-1 . 11 CSVVRDGELFF TGCAGCGTTGTCCGCGACGGGGAGCTGTTTTTT
TRBJ2-1 . TRBV7-6 . 18 CASSLVEDSLLLHNEQFF TGTGCCAGCAGCTTAGTCGAGGACAGTTTGCTGCTACACAATGAGCAGTTCTTC
TRBJ2-7 once TRBV7-9 . 14 CASSSVPGNHEQYF TGTGCCAGCAGCTCCGTCCCGGGAAACCACGAGCAGTACTTC
TRBJ2-3 once TRBV14 . 12 CASSLEHDTQYF TGTGCCAGCAGCCTCGAACACGATACGCAGTATTTT
TRBJ2-7 . TRBV7-9 . 14 CASTGPQGAYEQYF TGTGCCAGCACCGGACCCCAGGGTGCCTACGAGCAGTACTTC
TRBJ1-2 . TRBV4-1 TRBD1 16 CASSQEGQGAWYGYTF TGCGCCAGCAGCCAAGAGGGACAGGGGGCTTGGTATGGCTACACCTTC
TRBJ2-2 . TRBV13 . 12 CASSGTTGELFF TGTGCCAGCAGTGGCACAACCGGGGAGCTGTTTTTT
TRBJ2-7 . TRBV7-9 TRBD1 13 CASSPGQIYEQYF TGTGCCAGCAGCCCGGGACAGATATACGAGCAGTACTTC
TRBJ2-7 . TRBV6-5 TRBD1 16 CASSYSAGTGIYEQYF TGTGCCAGCAGTTACTCGGCGGGGACAGGAATCTACGAGCAGTACTTC
TRBJ2-5 . TRBV5-1 TRBD2 16 CASSLGLAGHQETQYF TGCGCCAGCTCCCTAGGACTAGCGGGCCACCAAGAGACCCAGTACTTC
TRBJ2-1 once TRBV4-3 . 15 CASSQFRDQYNEQFF TGCGCCAGCAGCCAATTCCGGGACCAGTACAATGAGCAGTTCTTC
TRBJ2-2 . TRBV7-8 TRBD2 17 CASSPNLSGGAAGELFF TGTGCCAGCAGCCCCAATTTAAGCGGGGGGGCGGCCGGGGAGCTGTTTTTT
TRBJ1-2 . TRBV11-2 . 16 CASSPWGSPGLYGYTF TGTGCCAGCAGCCCCTGGGGGTCTCCAGGACTCTATGGCTACACCTTC
TRBJ2-1 few TRBV30 . 11 CAWSVGNEQFF TGTGCCTGGAGTGTGGGCAATGAGCAGTTCTTC
TRBJ2-7 . TRBV7-9 . 13 CASSLPAEVEQYF TGTGCCAGCAGCCTCCCCGCGGAGGTCGAGCAGTACTTC
TRBJ2-3 . TRBV7-9 . 14 CASSQPGNTDTQYF TGTGCCAGCAGCCAGCCGGGGAACACAGATACGCAGTATTTT
TRBJ1-2 . TRBV13 TRBD1 16 CASSSGQDHANYGYTF TGTGCCAGCAGCTCCGGACAGGACCACGCTAACTATGGCTACACCTTC
TRBJ2-7 once TRBV5-6 . 13 CASSPTSVGEQYF TGTGCCAGCAGCCCAACCTCAGTAGGAGAGCAGTACTTC
TRBJ2-7 . TRBV27 TRBD1 16 CASSSVGTGRSYEQYF TGTGCCAGCAGTTCCGTTGGGACAGGGAGGTCCTACGAGCAGTACTTC